This record concerns one T cell receptor (beta chain) sequence. No antigen is known for it. It has no much larger one-base neighbor in the sample; base qualities were not kept. The method behind the library was PCR. TCRdb records Illumina HiSeq 2500 as the sequencer. To normalize quantification of the TCRbeta repertoire, the TCR libraries were built with molecular barcoding that relied on unique molecular identifiers. TCRdb took the public reads, trimmed them with fastp at Q25, ran MiXCR for clone calling and kept in-frame beta chains. Records with the same CDR3 protein are collapsed into one entry carrying the most frequent genes and DNA. This sample gives around 450,000 distinct CDR3 sequences in total; about 10% of them show up just once. The ten biggest clones cover 2% to 2.5% of the sample. From the cysteine through the phenylalanine, the CDR3 covers 13 amino acids. Just CDR3 DNA is preserved here, 39 bases in frame from base 1. The germline V gene (reference sequence) sets CDR1 to DFQATT and CDR2 to SNEGSKA. V is reduced by 3 bases and J by 3 bases, leaving a spacing of 11 bases between them.

The sample belongs to a study of T-cell reconstitution after alpha-beta-depleted transplantation in children (dated by TCRdb to 2016 to 2018). Context from the whole study: Using TCR repertoire profiling, the study followed T-cell immune reconstitution in a quantitative way in children after TCRalphabeta/CD19-depleted allogeneic hematopoietic cell transplantation.

Summary of the overall study and its limitations: Over the following months the frequencies of hyperexpanded clones went down, and after one year T-cell counts and TCRbeta diversity were mostly credited to newly produced T cells. In some patients, high TCRbeta diversity at day 60 was attributed to recipient T cells and intrathymic progenitors that had survived conditioning. About two months after transplant, the apparently early recovery of alphabetaT-cell counts reportedly depended on just several hundred clones that had expanded rapidly and came from non-depleted graft cells.

The meaning of the sample's treatment or condition label: allogeneic hematopoietic cell transplantation with graft depleted of TCRalphabeta T cells and CD19 B cells. The transplant recipients were children given TCRalphabeta/CD19-depleted allogeneic hematopoietic cell grafts. The receptor comes from a child aged 2 to 15 with inherited bone marrow failure, due to receive a stem cell transplant. This specimen was PBMCs, taken before TCRalphabeta/CD19-depleted stem cell transplant. Here the chain combines TRBV20-1 and TRBJ1-1, and possibly TRBD1, on 5 matching bases. CDR3 reads: CSASAGHDTEAFF. The DNA is TGCAGTGCTAGCGCGGGGCACGACACTGAAGCTTTCTTT.